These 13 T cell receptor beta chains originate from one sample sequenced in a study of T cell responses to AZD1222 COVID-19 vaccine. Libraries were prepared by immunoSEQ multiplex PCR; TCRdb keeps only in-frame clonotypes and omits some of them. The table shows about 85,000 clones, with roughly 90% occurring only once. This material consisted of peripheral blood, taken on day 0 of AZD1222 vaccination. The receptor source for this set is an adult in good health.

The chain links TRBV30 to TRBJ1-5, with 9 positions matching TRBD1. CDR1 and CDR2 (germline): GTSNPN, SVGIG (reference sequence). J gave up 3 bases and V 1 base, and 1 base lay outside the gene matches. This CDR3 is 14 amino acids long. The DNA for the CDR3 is TGTGCCTGGAGTGGGACAGGGGTCAATCAGCCCCAGCATTTT. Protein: CAWSGTGVNQPQHF.

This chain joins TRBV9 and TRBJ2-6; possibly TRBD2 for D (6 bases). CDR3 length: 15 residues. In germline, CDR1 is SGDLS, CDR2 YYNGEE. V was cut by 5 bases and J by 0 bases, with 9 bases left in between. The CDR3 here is CASRGGLSGANVLTF. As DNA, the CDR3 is TGTGCCAGCAGGGGGGGACTCTCTGGGGCCAACGTCCTGACTTTC.

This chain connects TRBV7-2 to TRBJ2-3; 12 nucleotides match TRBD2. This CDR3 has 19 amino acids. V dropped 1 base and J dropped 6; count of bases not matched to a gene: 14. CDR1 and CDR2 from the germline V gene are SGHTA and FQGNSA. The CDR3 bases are TGTGCCAGCAGCTTAGTGGGACTAGCGGGTGCCCCCCTGGCGGATACGCAGTATTTT. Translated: CASSLVGLAGAPLADTQYF.

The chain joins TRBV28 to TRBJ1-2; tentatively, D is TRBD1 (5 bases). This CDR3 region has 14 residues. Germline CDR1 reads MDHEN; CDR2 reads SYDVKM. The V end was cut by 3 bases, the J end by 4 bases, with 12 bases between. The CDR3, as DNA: TGTGCCAGCAGTTTGGTGCAGGGTTTCTATGGCTACACCTTC. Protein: CASSLVQGFYGYTF.

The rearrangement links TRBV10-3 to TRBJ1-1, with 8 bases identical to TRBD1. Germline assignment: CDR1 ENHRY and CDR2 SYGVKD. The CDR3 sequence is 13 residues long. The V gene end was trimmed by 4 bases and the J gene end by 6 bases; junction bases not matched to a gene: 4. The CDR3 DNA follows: TGTGCCATCAGTGCGGGACAGGCGGCTGAAGCTTTCTTT. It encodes CAISAGQAAEAFF.

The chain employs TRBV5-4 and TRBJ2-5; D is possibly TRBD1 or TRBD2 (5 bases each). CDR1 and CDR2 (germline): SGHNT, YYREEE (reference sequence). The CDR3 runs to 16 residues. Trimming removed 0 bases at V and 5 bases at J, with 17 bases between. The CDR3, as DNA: TGTGCCAGCAGCTTGGGGGGGAAAGGGGTCTTTGAGACCCAGTACTTC. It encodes CASSLGGKGVFETQYF.

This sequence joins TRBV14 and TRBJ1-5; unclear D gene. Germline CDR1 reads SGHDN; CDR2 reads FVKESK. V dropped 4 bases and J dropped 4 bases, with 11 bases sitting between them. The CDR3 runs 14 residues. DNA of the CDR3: TGTGCCAGCAGCCGAGAGAGTGGAAATCAGCCCCAGCATTTT. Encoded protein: CASSRESGNQPQHF.

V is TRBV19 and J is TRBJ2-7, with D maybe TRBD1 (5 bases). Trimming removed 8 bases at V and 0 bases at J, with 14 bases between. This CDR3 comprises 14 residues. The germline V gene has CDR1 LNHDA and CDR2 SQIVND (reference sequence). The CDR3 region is CASGRQLSSYEQYF. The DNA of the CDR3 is TGTGCCAGTGGGCGACAGCTCAGCTCCTACGAGCAGTACTTC.

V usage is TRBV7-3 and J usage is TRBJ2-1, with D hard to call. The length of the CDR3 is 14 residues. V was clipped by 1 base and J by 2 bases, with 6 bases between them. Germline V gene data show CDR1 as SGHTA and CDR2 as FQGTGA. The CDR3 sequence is CASSLMGTYNEQFF. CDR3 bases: TGTGCCAGCAGCTTAATGGGCACCTACAATGAGCAGTTCTTC.

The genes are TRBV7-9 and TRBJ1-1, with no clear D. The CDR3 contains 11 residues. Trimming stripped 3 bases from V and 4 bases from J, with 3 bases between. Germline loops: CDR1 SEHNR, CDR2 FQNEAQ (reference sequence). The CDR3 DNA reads TGTGCCAGCAGCTTCTCCACTGAAGCTTTCTTT. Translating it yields CASSFSTEAFF.

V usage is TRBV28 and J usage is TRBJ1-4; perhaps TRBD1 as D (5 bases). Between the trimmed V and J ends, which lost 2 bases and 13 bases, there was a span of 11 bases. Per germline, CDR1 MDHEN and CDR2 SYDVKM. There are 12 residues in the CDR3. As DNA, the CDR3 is TGTGCCAGCAGTTTAAGACTAGGGGTACTGTTTTTT. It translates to CASSLRLGVLFF.

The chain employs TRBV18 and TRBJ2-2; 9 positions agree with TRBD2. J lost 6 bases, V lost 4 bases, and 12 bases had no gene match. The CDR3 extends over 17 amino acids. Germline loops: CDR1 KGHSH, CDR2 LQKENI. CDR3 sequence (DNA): TGTGCCAGCTCACAAATCCGCCCGACTAGCGGCGCCGGGGAGCTGTTTTTT. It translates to CASSQIRPTSGAGELFF.

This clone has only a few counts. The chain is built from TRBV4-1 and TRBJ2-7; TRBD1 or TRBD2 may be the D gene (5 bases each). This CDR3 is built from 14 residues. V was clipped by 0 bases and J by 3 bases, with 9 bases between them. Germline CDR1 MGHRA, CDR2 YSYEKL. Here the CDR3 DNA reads TGCGCCAGCAGCCAAGATGCTGGGGGCTACGAGCAGTACTTC. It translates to CASSQDAGGYEQYF.